The source of this T cell receptor beta chain is a study of cytotoxic CD8 clonotypes in ibrutinib-treated CLL. This CDR3 has 13 residues. CDR1 is SGDLS and CDR2 is YYNGEE in the germline V gene. V lost 4 bases to trimming and J lost 10 bases, with 15 bases between them. Method: immunoSEQ multiplex PCR; TCRdb's copy keeps in-frame clones and lacks some. Of over 95,000 clones listed, about 50% are singletons. This receptor was identified in a human donor with chronic lymphocytic leukemia. This sample comprised PBMCs, obtained after 24 months of ibrutinib treatment. J is TRBJ1-5 and V is TRBV9; unclear D gene. The CDR3 region is CASSLGVESPQHF. The DNA of the CDR3 is TGTGCCAGCAGCCTAGGCGTCGAAAGTCCCCAGCATTTT.